These T cell receptor beta chains were read from a single sample in a study of cytomegalovirus exposure and HLA in healthy donors. Here immunoSEQ multiplex PCR was the method, and the copy in TCRdb shows in-frame clones only, minus some. The top ten clones hold around 10% of a sample with approximately 100,000 clones, more than 75% of them seen once. The sample comprised PBMCs. All receptors come from a woman in her thirties or forties in good health and CMV-seropositive. Each CDR3 is given with its conserved first and last residue. D genes are given only for firm matches. The listing skips clone size in some rows; elsewhere it reads once, few, many or a size class.

d_call	clone_size	cdr3_length	v_call	j_call	cdr3_nt	cdr3_aa
TRBD1	.	14	TRBV25-1	TRBJ2-5	TGTGCCAGCAGTACAACAGGGGGCGCGGGGACCCAGTACTTC	CASSTTGGAGTQYF
TRBD1	once	18	TRBV11-1	TRBJ1-2	TGTGCCAGCAGCTCTCGACCGGGACAGGGGCTTCGTGCCTATGGCTACACCTTC	CASSSRPGQGLRAYGYTF
TRBD1	.	14	TRBV11-2	TRBJ1-4	TGTGCCAGCAGCTTAGACAGGGGGCAGGTAAAACTGTTTTTT	CASSLDRGQVKLFF
.	.	16	TRBV27	TRBJ2-7	TGTGCCAGCATACAGGGATCAGGCTTGAGCTCCTACGAGCAGTACTTC	CASIQGSGLSSYEQYF
TRBD2	.	14	TRBV5-1	TRBJ2-1	TGCGCCTGCTCCGCCGGGACTAGCGGGGGGGTCTCGTTCTTC	CACSAGTSGGVSFF
.	.	14	TRBV7-9	TRBJ1-5	TGTTCCAGCAGCTACGGACAGCCGAATCAGCCCCAGCATTTT	CSSSYGQPNQPQHF
TRBD1	.	13	TRBV6-5	TRBJ1-4	TGTGCCAGCAGCCAGGGGGCGCAAGAAAAACTGTTTTTT	CASSQGAQEKLFF
TRBD2	.	14	TRBV7-8	TRBJ2-7	TGTGCCAGCAGCCCCCGGGAGGCCTTCTACGAGCAGTACTTC	CASSPREAFYEQYF
.	.	13	TRBV7-2	TRBJ2-3	TGTGCCAGCAGCTCCGGGGGGCCTGACACGCAGTATTTT	CASSSGGPDTQYF
TRBD1	.	15	TRBV30	TRBJ1-6	TGTGCCTGTGGACAGGGCAGCTCCTATAATTCACCCCTCCACTTT	CACGQGSSYNSPLHF
TRBD1	.	15	TRBV13	TRBJ2-7	TGTGCCAGCAGTCTTACAGGGGGCTGGTCGTACGAGCAGTACTTC	CASSLTGGWSYEQYF
TRBD1	.	15	TRBV7-2	TRBJ1-1	TGTGCCAGCAGCTGGGGACAGGCAATGAACACTGAAGCTTTCTTT	CASSWGQAMNTEAFF
TRBD1	.	15	TRBV4-1	TRBJ2-3	TGCGCCAGCAGCCGGGGACAGGGGAACACAGATACGCAGTATTTT	CASSRGQGNTDTQYF
.	.	14	TRBV19	TRBJ2-3	TGTGCCACCAACGCCGGGTTAAGCACAGATACGCAGTATTTT	CATNAGLSTDTQYF
.	.	14	TRBV5-1	TRBJ2-6	TGCGCCAGCAGACAAGACTCTGGGGCCAACGTCCTGACTTTC	CASRQDSGANVLTF
.	once	15	TRBV5-8	TRBJ2-1	TGTGCCAGCATCCCCGTGGCAGGCGTAAACAATGAGCAGTTCTTC	CASIPVAGVNNEQFF
.	.	13	TRBV2	TRBJ1-1	TGTGCCAGCAGTAGTGACAGTAGGACTGAAGCTTTCTTT	CASSSDSRTEAFF
.	.	12	TRBV13	TRBJ2-7	TGTGCCAGCAGCTTAGGGGGGGGCGAGCAGTACTTC	CASSLGGGEQYF
.	.	15	TRBV9	TRBJ2-7	TGTGCCAGCAGCGTAGGCGGGACAGTAACCTACGAGCAGTACTTC	CASSVGGTVTYEQYF
TRBD1	.	15	TRBV5-1	TRBJ2-7	TGCGCCAGCAGCTTACAGACAGGGCTAGGGAACGAGCAGTACTTC	CASSLQTGLGNEQYF
.	.	14	TRBV5-8	TRBJ2-7	TGTGCCAGCAGCAAAAGGACACAGCCCTACGAGCAGTACTTC	CASSKRTQPYEQYF
.	.	14	TRBV14	TRBJ1-1	TGTGCCAGCAGCCAAGCTGGCGGCTACACTGAAGCTTTCTTT	CASSQAGGYTEAFF
.	.	14	TRBV13	TRBJ2-5	TGTGCCAGCAGCTTAGTATCAGGGCAGAAGACCCAGTACTTC	CASSLVSGQKTQYF
TRBD2	few	16	TRBV7-9	TRBJ2-5	TGTGCCAGCAGCTTAGCAGTAGCGGGGGGGCAAGAGACCCAGTACTTC	CASSLAVAGGQETQYF
.	.	15	TRBV7-2	TRBJ1-1	TGTGCCAGCAGCATATCACAGGGTAGAAGCACTGAAGCTTTCTTT	CASSISQGRSTEAFF
.	.	16	TRBV6-5	TRBJ1-1	TGTGCCAGCAGTTACCCGACTAGACAAATGAACACTGAAGCTTTCTTT	CASSYPTRQMNTEAFF
TRBD1	.	15	TRBV30	TRBJ1-1	TGTGCCTGGAGTAAACCGGGACAGGGGAACACTGAAGCTTTCTTT	CAWSKPGQGNTEAFF
.	.	15	TRBV19	TRBJ2-7	TGTGCCAGTAGTATGGCGAGGACAGCCTCCTACGAGCAGTACTTC	CASSMARTASYEQYF
.	.	15	TRBV27	TRBJ1-4	TGTGCCAGCAGTTTCGCCAGGCAGCCTAATGAAAAACTGTTTTTT	CASSFARQPNEKLFF
TRBD1	.	15	TRBV5-1	TRBJ1-1	TGCGCCAGCAACGGACAGGGTACCATGAACACTGAAGCTTTCTTT	CASNGQGTMNTEAFF
TRBD1	.	15	TRBV30	TRBJ1-1	TGTGCCTGGAGTGCCTGGGACAGACCAAACACTGAAGCTTTCTTT	CAWSAWDRPNTEAFF
TRBD2	.	16	TRBV2	TRBJ2-2	TGTGCCAGCGAAAAAGAAGCGGGGGGCCGGGGCGGGGAGCTGTTTTTT	CASEKEAGGRGGELFF
.	.	15	TRBV6-5	TRBJ1-1	TGTGCCAGCAGCCGGCCCGACGCGGGGAACACTGAAGCTTTCTTT	CASSRPDAGNTEAFF
.	.	16	TRBV19	TRBJ1-4	TGTGCCAGTAGTATAGATCCCCGACAGACTAATGAAAAACTGTTTTTT	CASSIDPRQTNEKLFF
TRBD1	.	15	TRBV10-3	TRBJ2-3	TGTGCCATCAGCCTCCGGGACAGCTCCACAGATACGCAGTATTTT	CAISLRDSSTDTQYF
.	few	18	TRBV28	TRBJ1-5	TGTGCCAGCAGTTTTTCTCAGGGATTGGGTGATAGCAATCAGCCCCAGCATTTT	CASSFSQGLGDSNQPQHF
.	.	14	TRBV5-4	TRBJ1-1	TGTGCCAGCAGCCCCCCGGGGTGGAACACTGAAGCTTTCTTT	CASSPPGWNTEAFF
.	few	20	TRBV6-1	TRBJ1-2	TGTGCCAGCAGTGAAGCGCAAGGTGGAGGAGGGGAAACGTCTAACTATGGCTACACCTTC	CASSEAQGGGGETSNYGYTF